The rows below give T cell receptor beta chains drawn from one sample of a study of radiation and T cells in renal cell carcinoma. Measured with immunoSEQ multiplex PCR; TCRdb has only the in-frame clones, and not every one. This sample carries 130,000 or so clones, roughly 85% of them seen once, and the ten largest clones take roughly 23%. The source material was blood, sampled from a patient whose treatment included radiotherapy and nephrectomy. These TCRs come from a woman aged 45 to 65 with renal cell carcinoma. The CDR3 runs from the conserved cysteine through the conserved F or W. The D gene is left open where the match is weak. Part of the rows lack a size; the others show once, few, many or a class for expanded clones.

clone size: -; D gene: -; J gene: TRBJ1-3; V gene: TRBV4-3; CDR3 DNA: TGCGCCAGCAGCCAAGGGGGGGGCCTGGACACCATATATTTT; CDR3 protein: CASSQGGGLDTIYF
clone size: -; D gene: -; J gene: TRBJ1-3; V gene: TRBV5-1; CDR3 DNA: TGCGCCAGCAGCTTTGGAAACACCATATATTTT; CDR3 protein: CASSFGNTIYF
clone size: -; D gene: -; J gene: TRBJ2-7; V gene: TRBV6-6; CDR3 DNA: TGTGCCAGCAGTTACTCGCCCAGCCAAGGGGACGAGCAGTACTTC; CDR3 protein: CASSYSPSQGDEQYF
clone size: -; D gene: TRBD1; J gene: TRBJ2-1; V gene: TRBV25-1; CDR3 DNA: TGTGCCAGCACCGCCCCGGGGACAGGGACCAATGAGCAGTTCTTC; CDR3 protein: CASTAPGTGTNEQFF
clone size: -; D gene: -; J gene: TRBJ1-1; V gene: TRBV6-5; CDR3 DNA: TGTGCCAGCAGCCGTGGTCGAAACACTGAAGCTTTCTTT; CDR3 protein: CASSRGRNTEAFF
clone size: -; D gene: -; J gene: TRBJ1-5; V gene: TRBV5-6; CDR3 DNA: TGTGCCAGCACCGCCCACAACCAGCCCCAGCATTTT; CDR3 protein: CASTAHNQPQHF
clone size: -; D gene: -; J gene: TRBJ2-7; V gene: TRBV6-5; CDR3 DNA: TGTGCCAGCAGTTACACCGCCCTCGGGGACTACGAGCAGTACTTC; CDR3 protein: CASSYTALGDYEQYF
clone size: once; D gene: -; J gene: TRBJ2-1; V gene: TRBV5-1; CDR3 DNA: TGCGCCAGCAGCTTGAATAGTCCCCGCAATGAGCAGTTCTTC; CDR3 protein: CASSLNSPRNEQFF
clone size: -; D gene: TRBD2; J gene: TRBJ2-1; V gene: TRBV7-2; CDR3 DNA: TGTGCCAGCAGCTTCCTACTAGCTGGGAGGGGTGAGCAGTTCTTC; CDR3 protein: CASSFLLAGRGEQFF
clone size: few; D gene: -; J gene: TRBJ1-6; V gene: TRBV9; CDR3 DNA: TGTGCCAGCAGCGTAGGGCGGTTACCAACCCTCCACTTT; CDR3 protein: CASSVGRLPTLHF
clone size: -; D gene: -; J gene: TRBJ2-2; V gene: TRBV2; CDR3 DNA: TGTGCCAGCAGGGACTTTACCGGGGAGCTGTTTTTT; CDR3 protein: CASRDFTGELFF
clone size: -; D gene: TRBD1; J gene: TRBJ1-2; V gene: TRBV6-6; CDR3 DNA: TGTGCCAGCAGTTTCGGGACAGAGCTGGGCTACACCTTC; CDR3 protein: CASSFGTELGYTF
clone size: once; D gene: -; J gene: TRBJ2-1; V gene: TRBV7-2; CDR3 DNA: TGTGCCAGCAGCTTGGGTCCACGGAGCGACAATGAGCAGTTCTTC; CDR3 protein: CASSLGPRSDNEQFF
clone size: -; D gene: TRBD2; J gene: TRBJ2-7; V gene: TRBV10-1; CDR3 DNA: TGCGCCAGCAGTGAGTCTGTAGCGGGGGGGTACGAGCAGTACTTC; CDR3 protein: CASSESVAGGYEQYF
clone size: -; D gene: TRBD2; J gene: TRBJ2-1; V gene: TRBV11-1; CDR3 DNA: TGTGCCAGCAGCCGGCGGGGGGGCCTACCCTACAATGAGCAGTTCTTC; CDR3 protein: CASSRRGGLPYNEQFF
clone size: -; D gene: -; J gene: TRBJ2-7; V gene: TRBV7-2; CDR3 DNA: TGTGCCAGCAGCTCACGTATGTCGGTGGGCTACGAGCAGTACTTC; CDR3 protein: CASSSRMSVGYEQYF
clone size: -; D gene: -; J gene: TRBJ2-7; V gene: TRBV10-3; CDR3 DNA: TGTGCCATCAGACAGGTAGGCTACGAGCAGTACTTC; CDR3 protein: CAIRQVGYEQYF
clone size: -; D gene: -; J gene: TRBJ1-1; V gene: TRBV7-2; CDR3 DNA: TGTGCCAGCAGCTCCCAAGCAGAGAACACTGAAGCTTTCTTT; CDR3 protein: CASSSQAENTEAFF
clone size: -; D gene: -; J gene: TRBJ2-3; V gene: TRBV4-3; CDR3 DNA: TGCGCCAGCAGCCAAAATCGTGGTTACACAGATACGCAGTATTTT; CDR3 protein: CASSQNRGYTDTQYF
clone size: -; D gene: -; J gene: TRBJ2-7; V gene: TRBV6-6; CDR3 DNA: TGTGCCAGCAGTTATGACGGGGGCTATAGCGAGCAGTACTTC; CDR3 protein: CASSYDGGYSEQYF
clone size: few; D gene: TRBD1; J gene: TRBJ2-7; V gene: TRBV9; CDR3 DNA: TGTGCCAGCAGCGCCCGGGACAGCTCCTACGAGCAGTACTTC; CDR3 protein: CASSARDSSYEQYF
clone size: -; D gene: -; J gene: TRBJ2-2; V gene: TRBV19; CDR3 DNA: TGTGCCAGTACCGCCCAGGGACCCCTCACCGGGGAGCTGTTTTTT; CDR3 protein: CASTAQGPLTGELFF
clone size: -; D gene: -; J gene: TRBJ2-7; V gene: TRBV6-5; CDR3 DNA: TGTGCCAGCAGTTACAACTCAGACAGCTCCTACGAGCAGTACTTC; CDR3 protein: CASSYNSDSSYEQYF
clone size: -; D gene: -; J gene: TRBJ2-7; V gene: TRBV30; CDR3 DNA: TGTGCCTGGAGTGGAGGAAACACTGACGAGCAGTACTTC; CDR3 protein: CAWSGGNTDEQYF
clone size: -; D gene: -; J gene: TRBJ2-2; V gene: TRBV6-5; CDR3 DNA: TGTGCCAGCAGTTACCCGGGATATACCGGGGAGCTGTTTTTT; CDR3 protein: CASSYPGYTGELFF
clone size: -; D gene: -; J gene: TRBJ1-4; V gene: TRBV21-1; CDR3 DNA: TGTGCCAGCAGCGTTGGGGTGGCTGAAAAACTGTTTTTT; CDR3 protein: CASSVGVAEKLFF
clone size: -; D gene: TRBD1; J gene: TRBJ1-1; V gene: TRBV9; CDR3 DNA: TGTGCCAGCAGCGCGGACAGGGGGGACTCTGAAGCTTTCTTT; CDR3 protein: CASSADRGDSEAFF
clone size: -; D gene: TRBD2; J gene: TRBJ2-1; V gene: TRBV10-2; CDR3 DNA: TGCGCCAGCAGTGTTGATAGCGGGGGGCCTGGCGATGAGCAGTTCTTC; CDR3 protein: CASSVDSGGPGDEQFF
clone size: -; D gene: TRBD2; J gene: TRBJ2-7; V gene: TRBV2; CDR3 DNA: TGTGCCAGCAGCAAGGGGACTAGCGGAAACTACGAGCAGTACTTC; CDR3 protein: CASSKGTSGNYEQYF
clone size: -; D gene: TRBD1; J gene: TRBJ2-5; V gene: TRBV5-6; CDR3 DNA: TGTGCCAGCAGCTTGACAGGGACAGGGGGCGTCGAGACCCAGTACTTC; CDR3 protein: CASSLTGTGGVETQYF
clone size: -; D gene: -; J gene: TRBJ1-2; V gene: TRBV4-1; CDR3 DNA: TGCGCCAGCAGCCAAGGACAGAACTATGGCTACACCTTC; CDR3 protein: CASSQGQNYGYTF
clone size: -; D gene: TRBD1; J gene: TRBJ2-7; V gene: TRBV18; CDR3 DNA: TGTGCCAGCTCACCACAGGGACAGGGGGCGGCGGGCGAGCAGTACTTC; CDR3 protein: CASSPQGQGAAGEQYF
clone size: few; D gene: -; J gene: TRBJ2-1; V gene: TRBV9; CDR3 DNA: TGTGCCAGCAGCGTAGATACCGGGAGCTCCTACAATGAGCAGTTCTTC; CDR3 protein: CASSVDTGSSYNEQFF
clone size: -; D gene: -; J gene: TRBJ1-4; V gene: TRBV9; CDR3 DNA: TGTGCCAGCAGCGCGGGGGGCGGCAGGGGAGAAAAACTGTTTTTT; CDR3 protein: CASSAGGGRGEKLFF
clone size: -; D gene: -; J gene: TRBJ1-3; V gene: TRBV10-1; CDR3 DNA: TGCGCCAGCAGTGAGTCCCCCAGCCTCTCTGGAAACACCATATATTTT; CDR3 protein: CASSESPSLSGNTIYF
clone size: -; D gene: -; J gene: TRBJ1-5; V gene: TRBV10-3; CDR3 DNA: TGTGCCATCAGCCAGCCAAATCAGCCCCAGCATTTT; CDR3 protein: CAISQPNQPQHF
clone size: -; D gene: -; J gene: TRBJ2-7; V gene: TRBV9; CDR3 DNA: TGTGCCAGCAGCGTAGACCTAGCGAGCTCGGGTGAGCAGTACTTC; CDR3 protein: CASSVDLASSGEQYF
clone size: -; D gene: -; J gene: TRBJ1-3; V gene: TRBV25-1; CDR3 DNA: TGTGCCAGCAGCAAAACAGGAGTTTCTGGAAACACCATATATTTT; CDR3 protein: CASSKTGVSGNTIYF
clone size: -; D gene: -; J gene: TRBJ2-7; V gene: TRBV10-3; CDR3 DNA: TGTGCCATCAGTGGCCAGGGTGTGAGCTACGAGCAGTACTTC; CDR3 protein: CAISGQGVSYEQYF
clone size: -; D gene: TRBD2; J gene: TRBJ2-1; V gene: TRBV5-4; CDR3 DNA: TGTGCCAGCAGCTTGGCAGCGGGGGGCGGGGATGAGCAGTTCTTC; CDR3 protein: CASSLAAGGGDEQFF
clone size: -; D gene: TRBD1; J gene: TRBJ1-6; V gene: TRBV27; CDR3 DNA: TGTGCCAGCAGTGATCGACAGGGCTATAATTCACCCCTCCACTTT; CDR3 protein: CASSDRQGYNSPLHF
clone size: -; D gene: TRBD1; J gene: TRBJ1-3; V gene: TRBV27; CDR3 DNA: TGTGCCAGCAGTGACAGGGTGGACTCTGGAAACACCATATATTTT; CDR3 protein: CASSDRVDSGNTIYF
clone size: -; D gene: -; J gene: TRBJ2-7; V gene: TRBV6-5; CDR3 DNA: TGTGCCAGCAGTTACTCGACGGGGGAGGCCTACGAGCAGTACTTC; CDR3 protein: CASSYSTGEAYEQYF
clone size: -; D gene: -; J gene: TRBJ2-6; V gene: TRBV7-6; CDR3 DNA: TGTGCCAGCAGCTTAGGAGATTCTGGGGCCAACGTCCTGACTTTC; CDR3 protein: CASSLGDSGANVLTF
clone size: -; D gene: TRBD2; J gene: TRBJ2-7; V gene: TRBV5-1; CDR3 DNA: TGCGCCAGCAGCTTGGGGACTAGCGGGTACGAGCAGTACTTC; CDR3 protein: CASSLGTSGYEQYF
clone size: -; D gene: TRBD2; J gene: TRBJ2-1; V gene: TRBV15; CDR3 DNA: TGTGCCACCAGCAGCCATAGCGGGGGCAACAATGAGCAGTTCTTC; CDR3 protein: CATSSHSGGNNEQFF
clone size: -; D gene: -; J gene: TRBJ1-1; V gene: TRBV28; CDR3 DNA: TGTGCCAGCAGTTTGCCCCCCGGGAACACTGAAGCTTTCTTT; CDR3 protein: CASSLPPGNTEAFF
clone size: -; D gene: -; J gene: TRBJ2-7; V gene: TRBV28; CDR3 DNA: TGTGCCAGCAGTTTTATAGGAGTCAGGGATAGCTCCTACGAGCAGTACTTC; CDR3 protein: CASSFIGVRDSSYEQYF
clone size: -; D gene: -; J gene: TRBJ2-7; V gene: TRBV7-2; CDR3 DNA: TGTGCCAGCAGCTTATTTGGGGGCGACGAGCAGTACTTC; CDR3 protein: CASSLFGGDEQYF
clone size: -; D gene: -; J gene: TRBJ2-3; V gene: TRBV6-5; CDR3 DNA: TGTGCCAGCAGTTCCCGGGGCACAGATACGCAGTATTTT; CDR3 protein: CASSSRGTDTQYF
clone size: -; D gene: TRBD1; J gene: TRBJ1-5; V gene: TRBV27; CDR3 DNA: TGTGCCAGCAGTCCACGGACAGGGAATCAGCCCCAGCATTTT; CDR3 protein: CASSPRTGNQPQHF
clone size: -; D gene: -; J gene: TRBJ2-5; V gene: TRBV4-1; CDR3 DNA: TGCGCCAGCAGCCAAGAATCCAGTTTCGTCGAGACCCAGTACTTC; CDR3 protein: CASSQESSFVETQYF
clone size: -; D gene: TRBD1; J gene: TRBJ2-3; V gene: TRBV14; CDR3 DNA: TGTGCCAGCAAACGAACTGCCGGGACAGGGAGTACACAGGGTACTACGCAGTATTTT; CDR3 protein: CASKRTAGTGSTQGTTQYF